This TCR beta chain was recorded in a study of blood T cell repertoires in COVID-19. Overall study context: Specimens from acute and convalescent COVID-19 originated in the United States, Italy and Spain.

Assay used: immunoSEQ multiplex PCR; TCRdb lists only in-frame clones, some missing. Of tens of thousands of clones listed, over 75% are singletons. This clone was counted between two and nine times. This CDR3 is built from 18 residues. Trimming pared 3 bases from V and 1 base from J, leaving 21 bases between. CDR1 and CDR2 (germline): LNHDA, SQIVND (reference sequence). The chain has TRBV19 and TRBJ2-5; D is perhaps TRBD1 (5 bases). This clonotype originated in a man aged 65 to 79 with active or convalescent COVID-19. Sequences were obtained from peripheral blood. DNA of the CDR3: TGTGCCAGTAGTATCCCCTCCTATACGACAGTCGGCCAAGAGACCCAGTACTTC. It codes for CASSIPSYTTVGQETQYF.